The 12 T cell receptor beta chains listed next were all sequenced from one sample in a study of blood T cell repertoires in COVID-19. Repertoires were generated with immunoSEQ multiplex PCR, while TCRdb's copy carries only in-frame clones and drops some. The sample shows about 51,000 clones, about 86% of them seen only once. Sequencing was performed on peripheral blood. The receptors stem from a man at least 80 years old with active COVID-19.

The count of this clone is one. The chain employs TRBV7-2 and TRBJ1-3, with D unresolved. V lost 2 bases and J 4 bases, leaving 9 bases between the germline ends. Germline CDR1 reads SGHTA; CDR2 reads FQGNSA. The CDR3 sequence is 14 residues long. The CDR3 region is CASSLSRRGNTIYF. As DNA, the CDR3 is TGTGCCAGCAGCTTATCCAGGCGCGGAAACACCATATATTTT.

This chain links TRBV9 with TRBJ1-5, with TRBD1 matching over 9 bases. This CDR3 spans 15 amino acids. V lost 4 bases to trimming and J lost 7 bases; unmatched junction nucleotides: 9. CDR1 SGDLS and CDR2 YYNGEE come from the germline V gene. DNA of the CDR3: TGTGCCAGCAGCCGGGGACAGGGTTCAGGACAGCCCCAGCATTTT. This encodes CASSRGQGSGQPQHF. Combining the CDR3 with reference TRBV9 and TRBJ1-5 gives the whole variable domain DSGVTQTPKHLITATGQRVTLRCSPRSGDLSVYWYQQSLDQGLQFLIQYYNGEERAKGNILERFSAQQFPDLHSELNLSSLELGDSALYFCASSRGQGSGQPQHFGDGTRLSIL.

The CDR3 nucleotides are TGTGCCTGGATCAGGGATGGAATGTTGAGGGGCTACACCTTC. Its protein product is CAWIRDGMLRGYTF. The chain is built from TRBV30 and TRBJ1-2; weak D call: TRBD1 (5 bases). Per germline, CDR1 GTSNPN and CDR2 SVGIG (reference sequence). The CDR3 runs 14 residues. Trimming shortened V by 4 bases and J by 8 bases, and 20 bases separated the two germline ends.

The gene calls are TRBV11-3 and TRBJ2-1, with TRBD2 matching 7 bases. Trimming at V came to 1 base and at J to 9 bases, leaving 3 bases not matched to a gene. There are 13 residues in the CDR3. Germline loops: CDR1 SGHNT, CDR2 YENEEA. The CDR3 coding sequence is TGTGCCAGCAGCTTAGTATGGGAGGGTGAGCAGTTCTTC. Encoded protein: CASSLVWEGEQFF.

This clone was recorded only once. The CDR3 loop is CASSIDGRPTDTQYF. CDR3 in DNA: TGTGCCAGTAGTATAGATGGCCGTCCGACAGATACGCAGTATTTT. V gene TRBV19 combines with J gene TRBJ2-3; D gene uncertain. CDR3 size: 15 residues. The V and J ends lost 0 bases and 3 bases respectively, with 10 bases between them. CDR1 is LNHDA and CDR2 is SQIVND in the germline V gene (reference sequence).

This CDR3 is CASSASVSAASGSSPEQYF. CDR3 coding DNA: TGCGCCAGCAGTGCGTCGGTTAGCGCCGCTAGCGGGAGCTCACCCGAGCAGTACTTC. The rearrangement joins TRBV5-1 to TRBJ2-7; 10 positions match TRBD2. The germline V gene encodes CDR1 SGHRS and CDR2 YFSETQ. The CDR3 runs 19 residues. V dropped 5 bases and J dropped 6; count of bases not matched to a gene: 23.

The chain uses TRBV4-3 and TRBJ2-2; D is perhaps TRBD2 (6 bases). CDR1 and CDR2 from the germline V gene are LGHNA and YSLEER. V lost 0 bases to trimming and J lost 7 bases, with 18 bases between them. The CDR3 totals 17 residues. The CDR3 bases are TGCGCCAGCAGCCAAGATGGAGGGCCCCGGAAAGGCGGGGAGCTGTTTTTT. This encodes CASSQDGGPRKGGELFF.

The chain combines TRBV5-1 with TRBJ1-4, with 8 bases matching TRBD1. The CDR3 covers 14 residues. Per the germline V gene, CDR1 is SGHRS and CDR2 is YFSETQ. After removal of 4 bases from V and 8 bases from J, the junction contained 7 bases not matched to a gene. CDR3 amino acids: CASSVRGQGEKLFF. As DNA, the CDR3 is TGCGCCAGCAGCGTCAGGGGGCAGGGGGAAAAACTGTTTTTT. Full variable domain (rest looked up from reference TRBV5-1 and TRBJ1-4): KAGVTQTPRYLIKTRGQQVTLSCSPISGHRSVSWYQQTPGQGLQFLFEYFSETQRNKGNFPGRFSGRQFSNSRSEMNVSTLELGDSALYLCASSVRGQGEKLFFGSGTQLSVL.

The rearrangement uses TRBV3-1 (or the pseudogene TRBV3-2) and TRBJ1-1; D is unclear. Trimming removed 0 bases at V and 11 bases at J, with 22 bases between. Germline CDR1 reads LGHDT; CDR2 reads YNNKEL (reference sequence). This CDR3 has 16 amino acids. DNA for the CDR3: TGTGCCAGCAGCCAAGATGGGAGACTCGCCTCAAATCGGGCTTTCTTT. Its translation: CASSQDGRLASNRAFF.

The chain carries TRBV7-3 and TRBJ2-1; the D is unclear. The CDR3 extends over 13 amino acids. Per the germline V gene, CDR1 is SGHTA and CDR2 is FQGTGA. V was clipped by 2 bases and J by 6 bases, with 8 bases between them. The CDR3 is CASSLSSANEQFF. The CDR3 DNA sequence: TGTGCCAGCAGCTTATCTAGTGCCAATGAGCAGTTCTTC.

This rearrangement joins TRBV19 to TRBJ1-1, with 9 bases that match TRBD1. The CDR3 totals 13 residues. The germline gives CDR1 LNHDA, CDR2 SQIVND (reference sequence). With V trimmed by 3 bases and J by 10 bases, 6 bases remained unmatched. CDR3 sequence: CASSMGQGRIAFF. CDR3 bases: TGTGCCAGTAGTATGGGACAGGGACGGATAGCTTTCTTT.

The CDR3 reads CASSIGSASGTSHYEQYF. CDR3 coding DNA: TGTGCCAGTAGTATAGGAAGCGCTAGCGGGACCTCCCACTACGAGCAGTACTTC. The chain links TRBV19 to TRBJ2-7; 9 bases match TRBD2. V shed 1 base, J shed 3 bases, and the junction held 13 bases outside the gene matches. The CDR3 has 18 amino acids. Germline CDR1 and CDR2: LNHDA and SQIVND (reference sequence).